This T cell receptor (beta chain) was sequenced in a study of identical twins' blood T cells. TCRdb re-analysed the 5' RACE reads in MiXCR, keeping a single row per CDR3 protein. The sample has a few hundred thousand distinct CDR3 sequences; about 28% are singletons. On this clonotype: The target antigen is unknown.

The CDR3 covers 14 residues. Trimming removed 5 bases at V and 8 bases at J, with 16 bases between. CDR1 and CDR2 (germline): KGHDR, SFDVKD. Study observations and caveats: Top TCRbeta clonotypes were shared more with twin than unrelated donors. Twin repertoire similarity may partly reflect shared environment.

J is TRBJ2-3 and V is TRBV24-1; TRBD2 is a possible D gene (5 bases). This sequence originates from a woman between 18 and 49 years old in good health. Sequences were obtained from PBMCs. The CDR3 sequence is CATSASPEVGTQYF. The CDR3, as DNA: TGTGCCACCAGTGCCTCCCCGGAGGTCGGTACGCAGTATTTT.